These 5 T cell receptor beta chains were all obtained from the same sample, sequenced in a study of shared clonotypes between healthy human individuals. Produced via immunoSEQ multiplex PCR; TCRdb's table is partial and in-frame only. The profile shows 2 million to 2.5 million clones, 93% of them singletons. Sequenced: naive CD4+ T cells from PBMCs. Subset of the sample: CD45RA+ positively selected. All receptors come from a man between 18 and 35 years old in good health. Some clones in this sample may be carry-over from other donors' samples.

V is TRBV18 and J is TRBJ2-2; 9 bases align to TRBD1. The J segment lost 4 bases and the V segment lost 2 bases, leaving 2 bases of the junction unmatched. Germline V CDR1 and CDR2: KGHSH, LQKENI. This CDR3 is built from 15 residues. The CDR3 protein is CASSPGTGITGELFF. The CDR3, as DNA: TGTGCCAGCTCACCAGGGACAGGGATCACCGGGGAGCTGTTTTTT.

The V call is TRBV14, the J call TRBJ2-2; 9 nucleotides agree with TRBD1. The CDR3 covers 16 residues. The germline V gene encodes CDR1 SGHDN and CDR2 FVKESK. With 4 bases clipped from V and 4 bases from J, the junction kept 7 bases outside the gene matches. CDR3 in amino acids: CASSRLQGASTGELFF. In DNA, the CDR3 is TGTGCCAGCAGCCGATTACAGGGGGCTAGCACCGGGGAGCTGTTTTTT.

The chain uses TRBV28 and TRBJ2-7; 7 bases agree with TRBD1. V lost 5 bases and J lost 2; bases outside the gene matches: 6. The CDR3 covers 14 residues. The germline V gene encodes CDR1 MDHEN and CDR2 SYDVKM. CDR3 in DNA: TGTGCCAGCAGTGCCGGGACAGCCACCTACGAGCAGTACTTC. It encodes CASSAGTATYEQYF.

About this clone: In the same sample, other DNA sequences code for this CDR3. This chain joins TRBV30 and TRBJ2-7, with TRBD1 as a possible D gene (6 bases). Germline values: CDR1 GTSNPN, CDR2 SVGIG (reference sequence). CDR3 length: 12 residues. The V gene lost 4 bases and the J gene lost 1 base, with 8 bases spanning the gap. The CDR3 bases are TGTGCCTGGACAGGGGATTCCTACGAGCAGTACTTC. This translates into CAWTGDSYEQYF.

The chain uses TRBV5-4 and TRBJ2-7; 10 positions agree with TRBD2. Germline CDR1 SGHNT, CDR2 YYREEE (reference sequence). Losses at the gene ends were 3 bases for V and 1 base for J; bases not matched to a gene: 7. The CDR3 has 16 amino acids. CDR3 loop: CASSSLAGGGSYEQYF. CDR3 coding DNA: TGTGCCAGCAGCTCCTTAGCGGGAGGAGGATCCTACGAGCAGTACTTC.